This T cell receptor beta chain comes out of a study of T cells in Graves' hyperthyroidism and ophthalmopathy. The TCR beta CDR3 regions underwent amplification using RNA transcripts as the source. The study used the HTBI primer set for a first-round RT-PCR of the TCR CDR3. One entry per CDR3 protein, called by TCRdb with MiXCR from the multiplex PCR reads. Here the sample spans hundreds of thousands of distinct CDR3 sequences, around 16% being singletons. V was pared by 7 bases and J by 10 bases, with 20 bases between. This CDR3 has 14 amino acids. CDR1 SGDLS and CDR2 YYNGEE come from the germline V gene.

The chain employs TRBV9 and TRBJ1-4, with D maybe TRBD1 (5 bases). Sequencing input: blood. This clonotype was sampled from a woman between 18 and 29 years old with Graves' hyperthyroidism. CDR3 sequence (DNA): TGTGCCAGCGGCCCGGCCTCGGGACTAAGAAAACTGTTTTTT. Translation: CASGPASGLRKLFF.